Following are 14 T cell receptor beta chains from one sample sequenced in a study of T cells in localized non-small cell lung cancer. Profiled with immunoSEQ multiplex PCR; TCRdb holds only in-frame clones, not every one. This table has under 45,000 clones, approximately 80% appearing once. The material was PBMCs, obtained before any cancer treatment. These TCRs come from a man aged 35 to 70 with stage II lung adenocarcinoma.

The chain has TRBV20-1 and TRBJ2-7; TRBD1 or TRBD2 may be the D gene (5 bases each). The V end lost 5 bases, the J end lost 3 bases, and 8 bases lay between the germline ends. Germline CDR1 DFQATT, CDR2 SNEGSKA (reference sequence). CDR3 length: 11 residues. In nucleotides, the CDR3 is TGCAGTGCTTGGGACCGCTACGAGCAGTACTTC. Its translation: CSAWDRYEQYF.

J is TRBJ2-4 and V is TRBV6-6; unclear D gene. Germline V lookup: CDR1 MNHNY, CDR2 SVGAGI (reference sequence). This CDR3 is 12 amino acids long. The V end lost 6 bases, the J end lost 9 bases, and 12 bases lay between the germline ends. The CDR3 is CASSPEWGIQYF. CDR3 in DNA: TGTGCCAGCAGCCCTGAGTGGGGCATTCAGTACTTC.

The rearrangement links TRBV6-6 to TRBJ1-5; 7 positions match TRBD1. CDR3 length equals 15 residues. Germline CDR1 MNHNY, CDR2 SVGAGI (reference sequence). V was clipped by 0 bases and J by 3 bases; unmatched bases: 2. The CDR3 DNA reads as TGTGCCAGCAGTTACTCGACAGGGAACAATCAGCCCCAGCATTTT. It specifies CASSYSTGNNQPQHF.

The chain's CDR3 is CASSLAGKDTDTQYF. The CDR3 nucleotides read TGTGCCAGCTCCCTCGCCGGGAAAGACACAGATACGCAGTATTTT. The gene calls are TRBV2 and TRBJ2-3, with D possibly TRBD2 on 5 matching bases. The CDR3 spans 15 residues. The V and J ends lost 8 bases and 2 bases respectively, with 17 bases between them. Germline-derived CDR1 and CDR2 are SNHLY and FYNNEI. Variable domain in full (rest from reference TRBV2 and TRBJ2-3): EPEVTQTPSHQVTQMGQEVILRCVPISNHLYFYWYRQILGQKVEFLVSFYNNEISEKSEIFDDQFSVERPDGSNFTLKIRSTKLEDSAMYFCASSLAGKDTDTQYFGPGTRLTVL.

This sequence joins TRBV11-2 and TRBJ1-5; D possibly corresponds to TRBD1 (6 bases). Trimming left V 3 bases short and J 4 bases short, with 13 bases between. Germline lookup yields CDR1 SGHAT and CDR2 FQNNGV. The CDR3 extends over 15 amino acids. CDR3 DNA: TGTGCCAGCAGCTTGAGGGGGATGGGGAATCAGCCCCAGCATTTT. It codes for CASSLRGMGNQPQHF.

The chain couples TRBV5-6 to TRBJ2-5, with a weak D call TRBD2 (6 bases). The CDR3 has 16 amino acids. Per germline, CDR1 SGHDT and CDR2 YYEEEE. V was pared by 1 base and J by 1 base, with 14 bases between. Here the CDR3 DNA reads TGTGCCAGCAGCTTGTGGGACTCCACCTTCCAAGAGACCCAGTACTTC. Translating gives CASSLWDSTFQETQYF.

V gene TRBV6-5 combines with J gene TRBJ2-7; D tentatively fits TRBD1 or TRBD2 (5 bases each). The germline CDR1 and CDR2 sequences are MNHEY and SVGAGI. CDR3 size: 15 residues. V lost 5 bases, J lost 7 bases, and 21 bases lay in between. The CDR3, as DNA: TGTGCCAGCAGTACTACCGGGACCCAGACTGGGGAGCAGTACTTC. It specifies CASSTTGTQTGEQYF.

This chain joins TRBV5-1 and TRBJ2-2, with D uncertain. The CDR3 loop spans 15 amino acids. Germline V CDR1 and CDR2: SGHRS, YFSETQ. Trimming left V 1 base short and J 5 bases short, with 12 bases between. DNA of the CDR3: TGCGCCAGCAGCTTGAAGACATCTCCAACCGGGGAGCTGTTTTTT. This translates into CASSLKTSPTGELFF.

This clone occurred a few times. The chain has TRBV28 and TRBJ2-3; D gene unclear. Trimming stripped 4 bases from V and 6 bases from J, with 20 bases between. The CDR3 consists of 16 residues. CDR1 MDHEN and CDR2 SYDVKM come from the germline V gene. The CDR3 reads CASSSPLGILGDTQYF. The CDR3 region has the DNA TGTGCCAGCAGTTCCCCCCTTGGGATCCTGGGGGATACGCAGTATTTT.

The chain uses TRBV18 and TRBJ2-7, with a weak D call TRBD1 (6 bases). The CDR3 is 17 residues long. Germline CDR1 reads KGHSH; CDR2 reads LQKENI. V gave up 3 bases and J gave up 1 base, with 19 bases separating them. The CDR3, as DNA: TGTGCCAGCTCACCTAAGGCTGGCGGAGACAGGTCCTACGAGCAGTACTTC. The encoded protein is CASSPKAGGDRSYEQYF.

The chain has TRBV27 and TRBJ2-4, with TRBD1 matching 10 bases. V shed 6 bases and J 5 bases; nucleotides not matched to a gene: 4. Per the germline V gene, CDR1 is MNHEY and CDR2 is SMNVEV (reference sequence). This CDR3 comprises 14 residues. CDR3 sequence: CASRAGTGENIQYF. Written as DNA, the CDR3 is TGTGCCAGCAGGGCCGGGACAGGGGAAAACATTCAGTACTTC.

This sequence joins TRBV5-1 and TRBJ1-2; unclear D gene. Germline V gives CDR1 SGHRS, CDR2 YFSETQ. The CDR3 extends over 14 amino acids. Trimming shortened V by 0 bases and J by 8 bases, and 14 bases separated the two germline ends. For the CDR3, the DNA is TGCGCCAGCAGCTTGGGAGACATCTCTTCGGGCTACACCTTC. It is translated as CASSLGDISSGYTF.

V is TRBV5-1 and J is TRBJ2-1; no clear D gene. The CDR3 loop spans 14 amino acids. The V end lost 1 base, the J end lost 5 bases, and 10 bases lay between the germline ends. Germline-derived CDR1 and CDR2 are SGHRS and YFSETQ. CDR3 in DNA: TGCGCCAGCAGCTTGTTCCGACGGGACAATGAGCAGTTCTTC. Encoded protein: CASSLFRRDNEQFF.

The chain joins TRBV18 to TRBJ2-7, with 7 bases matching TRBD1. With 0 bases clipped from V and 5 bases from J, the junction kept 7 bases outside the gene matches. Germline V gene data show CDR1 as KGHSH and CDR2 as LQKENI. This CDR3 contains 15 residues. For the CDR3, the DNA is TGTGCCAGCTCACCACCAGCAGGGGGTGGGAACGAGCAGTACTTC. Translating it yields CASSPPAGGGNEQYF.